This TCR beta chain was profiled in a study of T cells in Graves' hyperthyroidism and ophthalmopathy (dated by TCRdb to between 2019 and 2020). As for the study more broadly: Peripheral blood samples were taken at the time of initial diagnosis, prior to any treatment. To identify distinguishing TCR V-J signatures, a discovery cohort of roughly 100 patients was used, comprising 40 to 45 with Graves' ophthalmopathy and under 60 with stable Graves' hyperthyroidism. Whether ophthalmopathy could be predicted prospectively was tested in an independent validation cohort made up of 18 to 20 hyperthyroidism patients plus 17 patients who later progressed to ophthalmopathy. The 100 discovery patients were randomly split 7:3 into training and test sets. Thyroid tissue and blood T-cell repertoires from six Graves' hyperthyroidism patients were also compared in the study. Following sampling, methimazole starting at 30 mg daily was given to hyperthyroidism patients, and high-dose intravenous methylprednisolone was given to ophthalmopathy patients. TCR Vbeta CDR3 sequencing of roughly 140 peripheral blood samples (more than 40 ophthalmopathy, 75 to 80 hyperthyroidism and about 17 progressor patients) is reported in the paper. Study-level results and caveats: In cross-validation, a model built on a 13 V-J signature told ophthalmopathy apart from stable hyperthyroidism with approximately 90% sensitivity and roughly 81% specificity, and in testing the same model reached 80%/75%. In validation, the model predicted progression to ophthalmopathy with approximately 70% sensitivity and roughly 72% specificity, a median of about 6 months before onset. No statistical method was used to fix the sample size in advance, and group allocation was not hidden from the investigators. Most expanded thyroid clonotypes (frequency above 0.001) were also detected in blood, a finding suggesting that blood repertoires may reflect thyroid immune responses.

TCR beta CDR3 regions were amplified from RNA transcripts. A first-round RT-PCR of the TCR CDR3 used the HTBI primer set with the Qiagen OneStep RT-PCR kit. Libraries were constructed in a second round of multiplex PCR, after which size selection and purification were carried out. Sequencing of the libraries was done on an Illumina HiSeq2000 using paired-end 100 bp reads. The paper's processing steps were these. Raw data were processed with SOAPnuke, discarding reads with adapters, uncalled bases, mean Phred below 15, or no exact constant-primer or identifier match. High-quality paired reads were merged using COPE v1.2.5, and each unique nucleotide sequence was defined as a clonotype. MiTCR v1.1 was used to align clonotypes to the IMGT TRBV, TRBD and TRBJ reference segments. The analysis was restricted to V-J combinations with a frequency above 0.0001, which together covered around 99% of the repertoires. The TCS score was defined as F50 (clonal expansion) divided by E x V (chaos), with BLOSUM62-based TCRdist calculated between CDR3 peptides within each V-J. Welch's t-statistics and random forest reduced 450 to 600 V-J features to 10 to 15, which were used in a naive Bayes classifier (R e1071). Thyroid-blood repertoire similarity was quantified with the Morisita-Horn index. TCRdb reworked the public reads: Q25 trimming with fastp, MiXCR clone assembly, productive beta chains retained. For every CDR3 protein sequence, its rows merge into one entry that carries the most common genes and DNA. The V and J calls were determined by TCRdb, not by the authors. The sample has hundreds of thousands of distinct CDR3 sequences on record, 35% to 40% of them singletons. The top ten clonotypes cover 8.9% of the sample.

Turning to this clonotype: Its antigen remains undetermined. This sequence may be a read error, since a much larger clone differs from it by one base.

From a lookup of the germline V gene, CDR1 and CDR2 are SGHTA and FQGNSA. Spanning cysteine to phenylalanine, the CDR3 consists of 13 amino acids. Just the 39-base CDR3 DNA is kept, in frame starting at base 1. Here V drops 7 bases and J drops 6 bases, and the junction holds 8 bases not matched to any gene. Stable Graves' hyperthyroidism was defined as the absence of progression to ophthalmopathy over 18 months of follow-up. Hyperthyroidism patients were newly diagnosed, had a disease duration of under 2 months, and were aged 18 to 65 years. Patients with uncontrolled infections, other autoimmune diseases, pregnancy or lactation were excluded. Clinical symptoms, serum thyroxine and TRAb, thyroid ultrasound, and orbital computed tomography formed the basis for the diagnoses. Ficoll-Paque density gradient centrifugation was used to isolate PBMCs from 8.5 to 10 ml of fresh peripheral blood. Total RNA was extracted with Trizol reagent, and quality was checked on an Agilent 2100 Bioanalyzer.

Here the chain combines TRBV7-2 and TRBJ2-7; the central 8 bases match TRBD2. Sequenced input: blood. The clonotype was recovered from a man younger than 35 with Graves' hyperthyroidism. The CDR3 here reads CASNPGRVGEQYF. Here is the DNA: TGTGCCAGCAACCCCGGGAGGGTAGGCGAGCAGTACTTC.